By sample fraction, the clone carrying this T cell receptor (beta chain) is medium-sized (0.01 to 0.1%). Its antigen is undetermined. This specimen belongs to a study of naive and memory T cell subsets. The library had UMIs added by 3' ligation of an oligonucleotide to TCR cDNA. Whole blood, 2 to 2.5 ml, came from adult healthy volunteers. Input was roughly 1 to 1000 ng of DNase-treated total RNA without cell sorting. The CDR3 sequence is 12 residues long. Trimming took 1 base from V and 6 from J, leaving 7 bases between them. CDR1 and CDR2 (germline): SGHVS, FNYEAQ. The SP2 primer and nested alpha and beta constant region primers amplified ligated cDNA in four rounds. Alpha and beta constant region primers primed reverse transcription for blood and skin samples. TCRdb redid the calling of the 5' RACE reads with MiXCR, one entry per CDR3 protein. This sample has 60,000 or so distinct CDR3 sequences; more than 7% occur once, and the top ten carry 9% to 10%.

Broader study findings: Potentially, T cell activation and differentiation skew this RNA-based measurement.

The TCR originated in a male donor in good health. This chain uses TRBV7-6 with TRBJ2-7, with no clear D. This CDR3 reads CASSLVGAEQYF. In DNA, the CDR3 is TGTGCCAGCAGCTTAGTAGGAGCCGAGCAGTACTTC.